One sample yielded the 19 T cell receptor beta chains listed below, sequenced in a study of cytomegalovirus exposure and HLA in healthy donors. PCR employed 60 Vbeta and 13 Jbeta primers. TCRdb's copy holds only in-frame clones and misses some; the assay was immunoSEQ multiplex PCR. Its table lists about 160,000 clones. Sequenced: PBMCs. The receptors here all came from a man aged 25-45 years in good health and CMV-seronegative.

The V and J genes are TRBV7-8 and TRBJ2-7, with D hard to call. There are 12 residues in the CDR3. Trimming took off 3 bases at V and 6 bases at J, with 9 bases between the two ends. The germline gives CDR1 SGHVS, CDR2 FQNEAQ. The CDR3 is CASSLSLPEQYF. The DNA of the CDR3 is TGTGCCAGCAGCTTGAGTTTGCCCGAGCAGTACTTC.

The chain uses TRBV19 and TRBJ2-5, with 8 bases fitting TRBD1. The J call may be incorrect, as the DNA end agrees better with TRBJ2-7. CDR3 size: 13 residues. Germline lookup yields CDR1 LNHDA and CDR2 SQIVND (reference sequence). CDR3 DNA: TGTGCCAGTAGTCCCACAGGGGGTTCCGAGCAGTACTTC. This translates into CASSPTGGSEQYF.

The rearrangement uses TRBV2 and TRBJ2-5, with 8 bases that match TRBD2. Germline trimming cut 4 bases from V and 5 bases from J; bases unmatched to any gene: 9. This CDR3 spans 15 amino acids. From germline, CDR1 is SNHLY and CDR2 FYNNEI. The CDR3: CASSALGTSHETQYF. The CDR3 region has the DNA TGTGCCAGCAGTGCCCTCGGGACTAGTCACGAGACCCAGTACTTC.

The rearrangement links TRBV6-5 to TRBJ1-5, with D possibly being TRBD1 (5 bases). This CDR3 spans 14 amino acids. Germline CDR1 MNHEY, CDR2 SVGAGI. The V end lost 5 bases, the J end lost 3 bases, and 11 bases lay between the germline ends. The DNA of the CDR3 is TGTGCCAGCAGTCTCGACAGATCCAATCAGCCCCAGCATTTT. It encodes CASSLDRSNQPQHF.

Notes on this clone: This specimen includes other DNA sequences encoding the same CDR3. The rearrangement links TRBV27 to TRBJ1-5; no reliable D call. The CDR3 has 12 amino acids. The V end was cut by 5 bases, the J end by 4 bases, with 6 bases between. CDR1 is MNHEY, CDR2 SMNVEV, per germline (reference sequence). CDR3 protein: CASSHNNQPQHF. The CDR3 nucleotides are TGTGCCAGCAGTCACAATAATCAGCCCCAGCATTTT.

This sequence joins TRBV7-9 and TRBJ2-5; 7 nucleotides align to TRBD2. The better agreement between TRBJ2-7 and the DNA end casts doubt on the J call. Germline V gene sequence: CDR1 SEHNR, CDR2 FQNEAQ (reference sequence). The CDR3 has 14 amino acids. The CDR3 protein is CASSLAALGDEQYF. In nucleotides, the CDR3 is TGTGCCAGCAGTCTAGCGGCCCTGGGGGACGAGCAGTACTTC.

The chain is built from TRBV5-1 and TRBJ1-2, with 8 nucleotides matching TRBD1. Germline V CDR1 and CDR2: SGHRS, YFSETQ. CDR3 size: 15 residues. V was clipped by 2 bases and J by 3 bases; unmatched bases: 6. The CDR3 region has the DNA TGCGCCAGCAGCTTAGGACAGGGTAGGGACTATGGCTACACCTTC. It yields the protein CASSLGQGRDYGYTF.

The CDR3 is CASSFQGASYEQYF. CDR3 coding DNA: TGTGCCAGCAGCTTCCAGGGGGCTAGCTACGAGCAGTACTTC. The genes are TRBV7-2 and TRBJ2-7; 8 bases agree with TRBD1. The CDR3 consists of 14 residues. Trimming removed 3 bases from V and 3 bases from J; junction bases left unmatched: 4. In germline, CDR1 is SGHTA, CDR2 FQGNSA.

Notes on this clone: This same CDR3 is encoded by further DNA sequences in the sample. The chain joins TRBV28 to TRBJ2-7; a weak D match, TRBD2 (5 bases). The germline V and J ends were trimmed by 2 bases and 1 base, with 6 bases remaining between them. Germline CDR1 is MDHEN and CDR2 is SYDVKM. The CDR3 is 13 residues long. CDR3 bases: TGTGCCAGCAGTTTAGGAGGATCCTACGAGCAGTACTTC. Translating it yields CASSLGGSYEQYF.

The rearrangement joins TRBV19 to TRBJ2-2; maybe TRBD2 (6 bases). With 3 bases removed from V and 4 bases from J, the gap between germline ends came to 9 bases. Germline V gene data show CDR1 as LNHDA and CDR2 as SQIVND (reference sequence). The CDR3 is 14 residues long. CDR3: CASSMEGITGELFF. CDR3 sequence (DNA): TGTGCCAGTAGTATGGAGGGGATCACCGGGGAGCTGTTTTTT.

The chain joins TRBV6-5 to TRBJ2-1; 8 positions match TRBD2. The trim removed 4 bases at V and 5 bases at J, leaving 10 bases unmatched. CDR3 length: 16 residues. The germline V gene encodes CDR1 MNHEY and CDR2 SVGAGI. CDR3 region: CASSSPVGLANNEQFF. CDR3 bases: TGTGCCAGCAGTTCCCCCGTTGGACTAGCTAACAATGAGCAGTTCTTC.

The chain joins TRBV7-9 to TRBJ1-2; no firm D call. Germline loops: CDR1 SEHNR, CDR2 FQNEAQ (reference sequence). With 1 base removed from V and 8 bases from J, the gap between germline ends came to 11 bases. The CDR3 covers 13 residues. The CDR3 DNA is TGTGCCAGCAGCTTAGTTGGAGCTCAGGGCTACACCTTC. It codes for CASSLVGAQGYTF.

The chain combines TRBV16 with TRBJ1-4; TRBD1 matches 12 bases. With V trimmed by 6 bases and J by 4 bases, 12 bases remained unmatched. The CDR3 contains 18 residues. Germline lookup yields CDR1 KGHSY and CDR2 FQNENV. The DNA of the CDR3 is TGTGCCAGCAGTTCAATGGGACAGGGGGCGCAATATAATGAAAAACTGTTTTTT. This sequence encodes CASSSMGQGAQYNEKLFF. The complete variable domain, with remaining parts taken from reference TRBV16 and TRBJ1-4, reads GEEVAQTPKHLVRGEGQKAKLYCAPIKGHSYVFWYQQVLKNEFKFLISFQNENVFDETGMPKERFSAKCLPNSPCSLEIQATKLEDSAVYFCASSSMGQGAQYNEKLFFGSGTQLSVL.

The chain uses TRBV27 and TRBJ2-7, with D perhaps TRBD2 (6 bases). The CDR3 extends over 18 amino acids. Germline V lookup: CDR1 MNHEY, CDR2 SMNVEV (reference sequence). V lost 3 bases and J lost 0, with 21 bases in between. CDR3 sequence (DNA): TGTGCCAGCAGTTTGAGGGGCGGGATCACCGTCAGCTCCTACGAGCAGTACTTC. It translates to CASSLRGGITVSSYEQYF.

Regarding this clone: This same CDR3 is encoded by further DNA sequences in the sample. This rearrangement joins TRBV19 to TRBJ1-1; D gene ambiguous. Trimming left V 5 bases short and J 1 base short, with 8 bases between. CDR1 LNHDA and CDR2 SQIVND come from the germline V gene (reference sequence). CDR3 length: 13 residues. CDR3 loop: CASSLRQNTEAFF. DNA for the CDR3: TGTGCCAGTAGTCTCCGACAGAACACTGAAGCTTTCTTT.

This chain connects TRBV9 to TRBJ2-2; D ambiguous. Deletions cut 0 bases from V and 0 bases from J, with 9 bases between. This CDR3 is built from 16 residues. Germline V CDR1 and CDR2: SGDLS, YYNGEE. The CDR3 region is CASSVGLAPNTGELFF. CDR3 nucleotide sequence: TGTGCCAGCAGCGTAGGTTTGGCCCCGAACACCGGGGAGCTGTTTTTT.

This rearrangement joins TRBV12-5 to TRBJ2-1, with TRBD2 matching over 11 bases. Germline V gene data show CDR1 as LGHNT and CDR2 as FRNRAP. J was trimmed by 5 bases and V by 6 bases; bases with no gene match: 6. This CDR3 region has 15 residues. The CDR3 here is CASGQGLAVDNEQFF. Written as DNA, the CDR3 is TGTGCTAGTGGGCAGGGACTAGCGGTTGACAATGAGCAGTTCTTC.

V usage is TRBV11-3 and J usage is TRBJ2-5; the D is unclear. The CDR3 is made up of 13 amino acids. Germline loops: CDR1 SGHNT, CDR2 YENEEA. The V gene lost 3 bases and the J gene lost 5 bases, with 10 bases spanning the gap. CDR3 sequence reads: CASSFGAAETQYF. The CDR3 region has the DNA TGTGCCAGCAGCTTCGGTGCGGCGGAGACCCAGTACTTC.

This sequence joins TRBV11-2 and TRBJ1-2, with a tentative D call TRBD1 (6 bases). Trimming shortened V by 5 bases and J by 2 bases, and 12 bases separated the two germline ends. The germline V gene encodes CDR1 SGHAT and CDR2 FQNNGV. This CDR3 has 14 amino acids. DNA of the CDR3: TGTGCCAGCAGCCCCGGACAGATCAACTATGGCTACACCTTC. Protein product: CASSPGQINYGYTF.